The 31 T cell receptor beta chains reported below all come from one sample, sequenced in a study of T-cell reconstitution after alpha-beta-depleted transplantation in children. Molecular barcoding with unique molecular identifiers was used for the TCRbeta library. One entry per CDR3 protein results from TCRdb running MiXCR on the PCR reads. This table holds around 15,000 distinct CDR3 sequences, approximately 5.3% found once. The specimen was PBMCs, collected before TCRalphabeta/CD19-depleted stem cell transplant. All receptors come from a boy between 10 and 17 years old with acute lymphoblastic leukemia, due to receive a stem cell transplant.

This clonotype was counted ten times or more. This sequence joins TRBV5-6 and TRBJ1-6; 7 nucleotides line up with TRBD1. The CDR3 is 16 amino acids. Germline assignment: CDR1 SGHDT and CDR2 YYEEEE. The trim removed 4 bases at V and 9 bases at J, leaving 13 bases unmatched. The CDR3 spells CASSLRTGGKFSPLHF. In DNA, the CDR3 is TGTGCCAGCAGCCTTCGGACAGGTGGGAAGTTTTCACCCCTCCACTTT. Full variable domain (remainder filled in from reference TRBV5-6 and TRBJ1-6): DAGVTQSPTHLIKTRGQQVTLRCSPKSGHDTVSWYQQALGQGPQFIFQYYEEEERQRGNFPDRFSGHQFPNYSSELNVNALLLGDSALYLCASSLRTGGKFSPLHFGNGTRLTVT.

This clonotype has ten or more counts. As DNA, the CDR3 is TGCAGTGCTAGAACGGGGGTCGGGACAGGGACCTACGAGCAGTACTTC. It encodes CSARTGVGTGTYEQYF. The rearrangement uses TRBV20-1 and TRBJ2-7; 9 bases map to TRBD1. CDR3 length: 16 amino acids. From germline, CDR1 is DFQATT and CDR2 SNEGSKA (reference sequence). Trimming cost V 2 bases and J 2 bases; bases outside gene matches: 10.

This clonotype appeared many times. This chain links TRBV5-1 with TRBJ1-3, with TRBD1 as a possible D gene (6 bases). V dropped 4 bases and J dropped 0 bases, with 14 bases sitting between them. This CDR3 contains 16 residues. Germline assignment: CDR1 SGHRS and CDR2 YFSETQ. The CDR3 region has the DNA TGCGCCAGCAGCCTACATGACAGGTTCTCTGGAAACACCATATATTTT. It codes for CASSLHDRFSGNTIYF.

This clonotype was counted many times. The chain uses TRBV30 and TRBJ1-6; TRBD1 might be the D (5 bases). The CDR3 loop spans 15 amino acids. Trimming left V 3 bases short and J 6 bases short, with 15 bases between. CDR1 is GTSNPN and CDR2 is SVGIG in the germline V gene (reference sequence). CDR3 amino acids: CAWSSSGTLNSPLHF. CDR3 sequence (DNA): TGTGCCTGGAGCTCCAGTGGGACTCTTAATTCACCCCTCCACTTT.

This clonotype has ten or more counts. This chain uses TRBV12-3 or TRBV12-4 with TRBJ1-4; no clear D. V lost 8 bases, J lost 0 bases, and 13 bases lay in between. The length of the CDR3 is 15 residues. DNA of the CDR3: TGTGCCAGCGTACGTGGACTAGCAACTAATGAAAAACTGTTTTTT. As protein: CASVRGLATNEKLFF.

This clonotype was detected ten times or more. The V gene is TRBV5-1, the J gene TRBJ1-4; TRBD1 agrees at 12 bases. The CDR3 totals 15 residues. The germline V gene encodes CDR1 SGHRS and CDR2 YFSETQ. Trimming removed 4 bases from V and 13 bases from J; junction bases left unmatched: 11. The CDR3 DNA follows: TGCGCCAGCAGCAACGCCGGGACAGGGGGCGCAGGACTGTTTTTT. Translation: CASSNAGTGGAGLFF.

This clonotype was counted many times. The chain has TRBV9 and TRBJ2-7; D may be TRBD2 (7 bases). Germline V CDR1 and CDR2: SGDLS, YYNGEE. This CDR3 comprises 14 residues. V gave up 0 bases and J gave up 6 bases, with 13 bases separating them. CDR3 sequence reads: CASSVEAGAGEQYF. For the CDR3, the DNA is TGTGCCAGCAGCGTAGAGGCGGGGGCCGGCGAGCAGTACTTC.

Sample share makes this clonotype medium-sized. This chain connects TRBV6-6 to TRBJ2-3; D is undetermined. The germline V gene encodes CDR1 MNHNY and CDR2 SVGAGI (reference sequence). CDR3 length: 15 residues. Trimming removed 4 bases from V and 7 bases from J, with 18 bases in between. DNA for the CDR3: TGTGCCAGCAGTTCCCAAATACCGCCCCTTAATACGCAGTATTTT. Its translation is CASSSQIPPLNTQYF.

This clonotype was counted ten times or more. This chain links TRBV7-2 with TRBJ2-7, with a weak D call TRBD2 (6 bases). Germline values: CDR1 SGHTA, CDR2 FQGNSA. This CDR3 contains 12 residues. V was trimmed by 6 bases and J by 6 bases, leaving 12 bases between them. CDR3 residues: CASSPFGGEQYF. In DNA, the CDR3 is TGTGCCAGCAGTCCATTCGGGGGCGAGCAGTACTTC.

Sample share makes this clonotype medium-sized. CDR3 region: CASSQGVGNTYEQYF. CDR3 sequence (DNA): TGCGCCAGCAGCCAAGGGGTCGGAAACACCTACGAGCAGTACTTC. This chain joins TRBV4-1 and TRBJ2-7; D is uncertain. The CDR3 loop spans 15 amino acids. The germline CDR1 and CDR2 sequences are MGHRA and YSYEKL. The germline V and J ends were trimmed by 1 base and 2 bases, with 12 bases remaining between them.

This clonotype was observed many times. The chain joins TRBV6-6 to TRBJ2-3; 8 nucleotides agree with TRBD1. The J segment lost 2 bases and the V segment lost 2 bases, leaving 3 bases of the junction unmatched. The CDR3 runs to 15 residues. Germline CDR1 reads MNHNY; CDR2 reads SVGAGI (reference sequence). CDR3 coding DNA: TGTGCCAGCAGTTACCCGACAGGGGACACAGATACGCAGTATTTT. It is translated as CASSYPTGDTDTQYF.

At least ten counts were recorded for this clonotype. J is TRBJ2-1 and V is TRBV24-1; a possible D gene is TRBD2 (6 bases). The CDR3 has 13 residues. The V gene lost 12 bases and the J gene lost 7 bases, with 18 bases spanning the gap. Germline assignment: CDR1 KGHDR and CDR2 SFDVKD. Here the CDR3 DNA reads TGTGCCGCAGCTAGCGTTAGAAAGAATGAGCAGTTCTTC. This gives the protein CAAASVRKNEQFF.

This clonotype showed up many times. V is TRBV12-3 or TRBV12-4 and J is TRBJ2-1; no clear D. The CDR3 is 17 amino acids. V lost 4 bases and J 1 base, leaving 17 bases between the germline ends. CDR3 nucleotides: TGTGCCAGCAGTTCCCAAATCAGGAGTACTTCCTACAATGAGCAGTTCTTC. Encoded protein: CASSSQIRSTSYNEQFF.

The sample holds many counts of this clonotype. The V call is TRBV4-3, the J call TRBJ2-3, with 11 nucleotides matching TRBD2. Looked up from germline, CDR1 is LGHNA and CDR2 is YSLEER. The trim removed 6 bases at V and 4 bases at J, leaving 6 bases unmatched. The CDR3 consists of 15 residues. CDR3 nucleotide sequence: TGCGCCAGCAGTCCCGGGACTAGCGGTTCAGATACGCAGTATTTT. Amino acid sequence: CASSPGTSGSDTQYF.

This clonotype was seen at least ten times. The rearrangement links TRBV27 to TRBJ1-1; the match to TRBD1 covers 10 bases. Per the germline V gene, CDR1 is MNHEY and CDR2 is SMNVEV (reference sequence). The CDR3 is 15 residues long. V shed 2 bases and J 5 bases; nucleotides not matched to a gene: 5. CDR3 loop: CASSLDRGHRTEAFF. The CDR3 nucleotides read TGTGCCAGCAGTTTAGACAGGGGGCATAGGACTGAAGCTTTCTTT.

This clonotype was seen many times. This rearrangement joins TRBV10-3 to TRBJ1-1; 12 positions agree with TRBD1. The CDR3 covers 17 residues. Germline V gene data show CDR1 as ENHRY and CDR2 as SYGVKD. V lost 6 bases and J lost 1; bases outside the gene matches: 9. CDR3 sequence (DNA): TGTGCCATCAGGGGACAGGGGGCCGGCGGGCCGAACACTGAAGCTTTCTTT. Amino acids: CAIRGQGAGGPNTEAFF.

This clonotype was seen at least ten times. The V gene is TRBV12-5, the J gene TRBJ1-1; possible D gene TRBD1, 6 bases. Germline V gene sequence: CDR1 LGHNT, CDR2 FRNRAP. This CDR3 region has 13 residues. Trimming removed 6 bases from V and 4 bases from J, with 12 bases in between. The CDR3 DNA sequence: TGTGCTAGTGGCATACAGGGTTTCACTGAAGCTTTCTTT. This translates into CASGIQGFTEAFF.

By its share, this clonotype is medium-sized. The chain links TRBV7-2 to TRBJ1-1, with D perhaps matching TRBD1 (6 bases). The CDR3 is 15 residues long. The germline V and J ends were trimmed by 6 bases and 0 bases, with 14 bases remaining between them. Looked up from germline, CDR1 is SGHTA and CDR2 is FQGNSA. The CDR3 here is CASSYDRPMNTEAFF. As DNA, the CDR3 is TGTGCCAGCAGTTACGACAGGCCCATGAACACTGAAGCTTTCTTT.

This clonotype was recorded many times. This chain uses TRBV7-2 with TRBJ2-5; the match to TRBD2 covers 7 bases. The ends lost 4 bases at V and 0 bases at J; junction bases unmatched: 2. Germline V gene lookup returns CDR1 SGHTA and CDR2 FQGNSA. The CDR3 covers 14 residues. The CDR3 reads CASSSSGNQETQYF. The CDR3 bases are TGTGCCAGCAGCTCGAGCGGGAACCAAGAGACCCAGTACTTC. The whole variable domain, remainder taken from reference TRBV7-2 and TRBJ2-5, is GAGVSQSPSNKVTEKGKDVELRCDPISGHTALYWYRQSLGQGLEFLIYFQGNSAPDKSGLPSDRFSAERTGGSVSTLTIQRTQQEDSAVYLCASSSSGNQETQYFGPGTRLLVL.

Many counts were recorded for this clonotype. The rearrangement links TRBV7-8 to TRBJ1-2; D gene unclear. V dropped 5 bases and J dropped 3 bases, with 16 bases sitting between them. The CDR3 consists of 15 residues. CDR1 SGHVS and CDR2 FQNEAQ come from the germline V gene. Here the CDR3 DNA reads TGTGCCAGCAGCCTGGCCCGGACCGCGTACTATGGCTACACCTTC. The encoded protein is CASSLARTAYYGYTF.

The sample holds a few counts of this clonotype. V usage is TRBV4-2 and J usage is TRBJ2-1; 8 bases map to TRBD2. CDR1 is LGHNA and CDR2 is YNFKEQ in the germline V gene. The CDR3 contains 16 residues. The ends lost 10 bases at V and 7 bases at J; junction bases unmatched: 18. CDR3 loop: CAIGPRTSPLRNEQFF. CDR3 coding DNA: TGTGCCATCGGCCCCCGGACTAGCCCCCTTCGGAATGAGCAGTTCTTC.

This clonotype was seen ten or more times. This chain joins TRBV7-8 and TRBJ2-3; D is unclear. The V end lost 1 base, the J end lost 3 bases, and 11 bases lay between the germline ends. Germline loops: CDR1 SGHVS, CDR2 FQNEAQ. The CDR3 runs to 15 residues. The CDR3 bases are TGTGCCAGCAGCTTAGAAGGCTTTAAAACAGATACGCAGTATTTT. It encodes CASSLEGFKTDTQYF.

This clonotype was seen many times. The chain recombines TRBV30 with TRBJ1-1; D is undetermined. CDR3 length equals 16 residues. V dropped 0 bases and J dropped 2 bases, with 16 bases sitting between them. Germline V gives CDR1 GTSNPN, CDR2 SVGIG (reference sequence). CDR3 region: CAWSVLRARVNTEAFF. The CDR3 bases are TGTGCCTGGAGTGTACTTAGGGCTCGTGTTAACACTGAAGCTTTCTTT.

This clonotype was detected ten times or more. V gene TRBV20-1 combines with J gene TRBJ2-1; possibly TRBD1 for D (6 bases). Looked up from germline, CDR1 is DFQATT and CDR2 is SNEGSKA (reference sequence). The CDR3 is 18 amino acids. V gave up 0 bases and J gave up 8 bases, with 26 bases separating them. CDR3 bases: TGCAGTGCTAGAGACCGGCAGATCCGGGACATGGTTATGGATGAGCAGTTCTTC. Translation: CSARDRQIRDMVMDEQFF.

This clonotype was seen many times. The chain links TRBV11-2 to TRBJ1-4, with D perhaps matching TRBD1 (6 bases). The CDR3 consists of 16 residues. From germline, CDR1 is SGHAT and CDR2 FQNNGV. V lost 2 bases to trimming and J lost 0 bases, with 10 bases between them. The CDR3 loop is CASSLRGGATNEKLFF. The CDR3 region has the DNA TGTGCCAGCAGCTTAAGAGGGGGAGCAACTAATGAAAAACTGTTTTTT.

This clonotype showed up many times. The chain links TRBV15 to TRBJ2-7; maybe TRBD1 (6 bases). Per the germline V gene, CDR1 is LNHNV and CDR2 is YYDKDF (reference sequence). This CDR3 has 14 residues. Trimming shortened V by 6 bases and J by 0 bases, and 12 bases separated the two germline ends. The CDR3, as DNA: TGTGCCACCAGTCATCAGGGGAGCTCCTACGAGCAGTACTTC. Protein: CATSHQGSSYEQYF.

This clonotype came up many times. The gene calls are TRBV6-1 and TRBJ1-2; maybe TRBD1 (6 bases). V was cut by 4 bases and J by 4 bases, with 10 bases left in between. The length of the CDR3 is 13 residues. Germline V gene data show CDR1 as MNHNS and CDR2 as SASEGT. The CDR3 bases are TGTGCCAGCAGTGGGGGCAGGGGCTATGGCTACACCTTC. It yields the protein CASSGGRGYGYTF.

This clonotype was seen many times. The rearrangement joins TRBV4-1 to TRBJ2-7; 7 positions match TRBD2. There are 15 residues in the CDR3. Germline V gene data show CDR1 as MGHRA and CDR2 as YSYEKL. J was trimmed by 4 bases and V by 2 bases; bases with no gene match: 8. In nucleotides, the CDR3 is TGCGCCAGCAGCCAAACTAGCGCGAGCGGGTACGAGCAGTACTTC. Translating gives CASSQTSASGYEQYF.

CDR3 bases: TGTGCAAGTCGCACGCGACAGAAACAACTAGCGGGAGGGGACACAGATACGCAGTATTTT. Translation gives CASRTRQKQLAGGDTDTQYF. This chain links TRBV12-2 with TRBJ2-3; the table's D gene call, TRBD2, was not cross checked with the DNA. TRBV12-2 is an annotated pseudogene. This CDR3 is built from 20 residues.

This clonotype was seen only a few times. A much larger clone lies one base from this, so it may be a read error. The CDR3 loop is CTISAWDSAYSTLTDTQYF. CDR3 DNA sequence: TGTACCATCAGTGCCTGGGACAGTGCATACTCAACCCTCACAGATACGCAGTATTTT. This chain joins TRBV10-3 and TRBJ2-3; 7 bases are shared with TRBD1. Germline values: CDR1 ENHRY, CDR2 SYGVKD. This CDR3 has 19 amino acids.

This clonotype has a count of ten or more. The rearrangement uses TRBV18 and TRBJ1-2; a possible D gene is TRBD1 (5 bases). Trimming cost V 2 bases and J 4 bases, with 11 bases left between them. Germline-derived CDR1 and CDR2 are KGHSH and LQKENI. The CDR3 spans 14 residues. The CDR3 nucleotides are TGTGCCAGCTCACCATCCACCCAGGGCTATGGCTACACCTTC. Translated: CASSPSTQGYGYTF.